The subject of this entry is one T cell receptor beta chain. This sample was included in a study of blood T cell repertoires in COVID-19. Across the study: T cells, B-cell-depleted T cells, or PBMCs provided the cDNA or gDNA that served as material.

Which cohort a participant joined came from the clinical history participants gave. Under the authors' procedure: Nucleated cell number was recorded as an estimate derived from reference gene primer amplification. Some clones are missing from TCRdb's copy, which holds only in-frame ones; the method was immunoSEQ multiplex PCR. D and trimming come from the DNA, and the V and J calls and clone size come from that table. The sample has approximately 230,000 clones; about nine tenths are singletons. The CDR3 is 14 residues long. Looked up from germline, CDR1 is GTSNPN and CDR2 is SVGIG (reference sequence). Trimming left V 0 bases short and J 4 bases short, with 13 bases between.

J is TRBJ2-7 and V is TRBV30; possibly TRBD1 for D (5 bases). The clonotype was recovered from a man aged 35 to 55 who had recovered from COVID-19. Specimen: PBMCs or T cells enriched from blood (not recorded which). The CDR3, as DNA: TGTGCCTGGAGTGTACCGCAGGGTAGGTACGAGCAGTACTTC. It specifies CAWSVPQGRYEQYF.